This entry lists 21 T cell receptor beta chains sequenced from one sample in a study of T-cell reconstitution after alpha-beta-depleted transplantation in children (dated by TCRdb to the mid-2010s). Library generation was performed with PCR. Sequencing took place on an Illumina HiSeq 2500. TCR libraries were prepared with molecular barcoding, using unique molecular identifiers to normalize TCRbeta repertoire quantification. TCRdb ran its own pipeline on the public reads, namely fastp trimming at Q25 and MiXCR clone calling, and kept in-frame beta chains. One record per CDR3 amino acid sequence lists the most common genes and DNA. The sample profile shows approximately 520,000 distinct CDR3 sequences; less than 35% of them were found once. 2% to 3% of the sample lies in the top ten. The source was PBMCs from the stem cell graft donor, collected from the stem cell graft. These receptors originate from a human donor who donated a stem cell graft to a child with aplastic anemia.

This clonotype was observed a few times. The V and J genes are TRBV10-3 and TRBJ2-7; 13 positions agree with TRBD2. CDR3 length: 16 residues. Germline CDR1 is ENHRY and CDR2 is SYGVKD. V lost 3 bases to trimming and J lost 4 bases; unmatched junction nucleotides: 6. The CDR3 sequence is CAISDPGTSGIYEQYV. In DNA, the CDR3 is TGTGCCATCAGTGATCCCGGGACTAGCGGGATTTACGAGCAGTACGTC.

The chain uses TRBV12-3 or TRBV12-4 and TRBJ2-7; weak D call: TRBD1 (5 bases). With 2 bases removed from V and 6 bases from J, the gap between germline ends came to 11 bases. The CDR3 runs 13 residues. The CDR3 loop reads CASSLRGPREQYF. CDR3 in DNA: TGTGCCAGCAGTTTAAGGGGTCCGCGCGAGCAGTACTTC.

This clonotype was observed a handful of times. This rearrangement joins TRBV10-3 to TRBJ2-5; a weak D match, TRBD2 (7 bases). V was pared by 8 bases and J by 2 bases, with 15 bases between. Germline assignment: CDR1 ENHRY and CDR2 SYGVKD. The CDR3 has 14 residues. CDR3 region: CAIGGGADQETQYF. In DNA form, the CDR3 reads TGTGCCATCGGCGGGGGCGCTGATCAAGAGACCCAGTACTTC.

V usage is TRBV4-3 and J usage is TRBJ2-1, with D possibly matching TRBD2 (6 bases). Germline V lookup: CDR1 LGHNA, CDR2 YSLEER. Trimming shortened V by 0 bases and J by 15 bases, and 15 bases separated the two germline ends. CDR3 length: 13 residues. This CDR3 reads CASSQDLDGSSFF. The CDR3 region has the DNA TGCGCCAGCAGCCAAGATCTTGACGGGAGTTCGTTCTTC.

The genes are TRBV28 and TRBJ2-7; D may be TRBD1 (8 bases). V lost 3 bases and J lost 5, with 17 bases in between. This CDR3 has 15 amino acids. CDR1 is MDHEN, CDR2 SYDVKM, per germline. The CDR3 region has the DNA TGTGCCAGCAGTTTCTACAGGGGGGGTGGGCACGAGCAGTACTTC. This encodes CASSFYRGGGHEQYF.

The chain joins TRBV11-1 to TRBJ2-7; 8 nucleotides match TRBD2. Trimming cost V 0 bases and J 3 bases; bases outside gene matches: 7. The CDR3 sequence is 16 residues long. Germline-derived CDR1 and CDR2 are SGHAT and FQDESV (reference sequence). CDR3: CASSLARTSPNYEQYV. The CDR3 DNA is TGTGCCAGCAGCTTAGCCCGGACTAGCCCTAACTACGAGCAGTACGTC.

The chain couples TRBV5-5 to TRBJ2-1; D is perhaps TRBD2 (6 bases). CDR1 and CDR2 (germline): SGHKS, YYEKEE (reference sequence). V was cut by 1 base and J by 4 bases, with 12 bases left in between. The CDR3 extends over 15 amino acids. The CDR3: CASSLRIAEYNEQFF. Written as DNA, the CDR3 is TGTGCCAGCAGCTTGCGCATAGCGGAATACAATGAGCAGTTCTTC.

J is TRBJ2-7 and V is TRBV30, with D maybe TRBD1 (6 bases). CDR1 GTSNPN and CDR2 SVGIG come from the germline V gene (reference sequence). The CDR3 length is 14 residues. The V end was cut by 4 bases, the J end by 3 bases, with 16 bases between. The CDR3 coding sequence is TGTGCCTGGAACACAGGGATAGGAGTCTACGAGCAGTACTTC. Its protein is CAWNTGIGVYEQYF.

V and J are TRBV5-4 and TRBJ2-2; 11 bases are shared with TRBD2. This CDR3 comprises 17 residues. CDR1 and CDR2 from the germline V gene are SGHNT and YYREEE (reference sequence). Losses at the gene ends were 4 bases for V and 5 bases for J; bases not matched to a gene: 10. The CDR3 reads CASSAGTSGWWTGELFF. CDR3 DNA: TGTGCCAGCAGCGCCGGGACTAGCGGTTGGTGGACCGGGGAGCTGTTTTTT. Full variable domain (missing parts from reference TRBV5-4 and TRBJ2-2): ETGVTQSPTHLIKTRGQQVTLRCSSQSGHNTVSWYQQALGQGPQFIFQYYREEENGRGNFPPRFSGLQFPNYSSELNVNALELDDSALYLCASSAGTSGWWTGELFFGEGSRLTVL.

V and J are TRBV11-2 and TRBJ1-5; maybe TRBD1 (6 bases). The germline V gene encodes CDR1 SGHAT and CDR2 FQNNGV. This CDR3 has 14 residues. V lost 4 bases and J lost 4, with 11 bases in between. This CDR3 is CASSSRQDNQPQHF. In DNA form, the CDR3 reads TGTGCCAGCAGCTCCCGACAGGATAATCAGCCCCAGCATTTT.

This clonotype was detected only a few times. The rearrangement uses TRBV20-1 and TRBJ1-4; TRBD1 might be the D (6 bases). Germline CDR1 is DFQATT and CDR2 is SNEGSKA (reference sequence). The CDR3 consists of 14 residues. V lost 5 bases and J 4 bases, leaving 14 bases between the germline ends. The CDR3 DNA is TGCAGTGCTCCCTCGGACAGTGTTAATGAAAAACTGTTTTTT. Translating it yields CSAPSDSVNEKLFF.

In DNA, the CDR3 is TGTGCCAGCAGCCCCCAAAAAAGCGGCTACGAGCAGTACGTC. This gives the protein CASSPQKSGYEQYV. The J gene is TRBJ2-7, the V gene TRBV7-9, with D perhaps matching TRBD2 (5 bases). V was shortened by 5 bases and J by 3 bases, with 14 bases between the two germline ends. Germline V CDR1 and CDR2: SEHNR, FQNEAQ (reference sequence). The CDR3 runs 14 residues.

This clonotype was seen a few times. V usage is TRBV5-6 and J usage is TRBJ1-4; no definite D call. Germline CDR1 and CDR2: SGHDT and YYEEEE. With 0 bases removed from V and 8 bases from J, the gap between germline ends came to 20 bases. The CDR3 is 17 residues long. The CDR3 sequence: CASSLGRKSGVYEKLFF. CDR3 bases: TGTGCCAGCAGCTTGGGGAGAAAGAGCGGGGTGTACGAAAAACTGTTTTTT.

CDR3 sequence reads: CSASGPLGEKLFF. Here the CDR3 DNA reads TGCAGTGCTAGTGGACCCCTCGGCGAAAAACTGTTTTTT. This chain links TRBV20-1 with TRBJ1-4, with D unclear. Trimming cost V 3 bases and J 8 bases, with 13 bases left between them. CDR1 and CDR2 from the germline V gene are DFQATT and SNEGSKA (reference sequence). CDR3 size: 13 residues.

This clonotype was seen more than once but under ten times. V usage is TRBV7-2 and J usage is TRBJ2-4, with TRBD1 matching 8 bases. Germline trimming cut 5 bases from V and 5 bases from J; bases unmatched to any gene: 5. Germline V lookup: CDR1 SGHTA, CDR2 FQGNSA. There are 14 residues in the CDR3. The CDR3 here is CASSLPGQENIQYF. DNA of the CDR3: TGTGCCAGCAGCCTCCCGGGACAGGAAAACATTCAGTACTTC.

This clonotype was seen only a few times. The chain joins TRBV5-1 to TRBJ1-1; 11 positions match TRBD1. Trimming took 3 bases from V and 2 from J; bases not matched to a gene: 6. The CDR3 length is 16 residues. Germline-derived CDR1 and CDR2 are SGHRS and YFSETQ. For the CDR3, the DNA is TGCGCCAGCAGCTCTCAAGGACAGGGGGCTAACACTGAAGCTTTCTTT. This encodes CASSSQGQGANTEAFF.

The chain uses TRBV7-3 and TRBJ2-2, with TRBD2 as a possible D gene (7 bases). This CDR3 region has 17 residues. V lost 4 bases to trimming and J lost 1 base, with 16 bases between them. Germline loops: CDR1 SGHTA, CDR2 FQGTGA. The CDR3 nucleotides are TGTGCCAGCAGCTCCCCAAGGGGGGGCCAGAACACCGGGGAGCTGTTTTTT. This codes for CASSSPRGGQNTGELFF. Looking up the rest from reference TRBV7-3 and TRBJ2-2 gives the full variable domain: GAGVSQTPSNKVTEKGKYVELRCDPISGHTALYWYRQSLGQGPEFLIYFQGTGAADDSGLPNDRFFAVRPEGSVSTLKIQRTERGDSAVYLCASSSPRGGQNTGELFFGEGSRLTVL.

This clonotype appeared a few times. The chain has TRBV19 and TRBJ1-2; D remains unclear. The length of the CDR3 is 13 residues. Germline CDR1 reads LNHDA; CDR2 reads SQIVND (reference sequence). V lost 4 bases and J 4 bases, leaving 10 bases between the germline ends. The DNA of the CDR3 is TGTGCCAGTAGTACGGGTGCAGCCTATGGCTACACCTTC. It yields the protein CASSTGAAYGYTF. The variable domain in full, completed from reference TRBV19 and TRBJ1-2, reads DGGITQSPKYLFRKEGQNVTLSCEQNLNHDAMYWYRQDPGQGLRLIYYSQIVNDFQKGDIAEGYSVSREKKESFPLTVTSAQKNPTAFYLCASSTGAAYGYTFGSGTRLTVV.

The rearrangement links TRBV18 to TRBJ1-2, with 8 bases fitting TRBD1. Losses at the gene ends were 6 bases for V and 1 base for J; bases not matched to a gene: 7. The CDR3 extends over 15 amino acids. Germline loops: CDR1 KGHSH, CDR2 LQKENI. DNA of the CDR3: TGTGCCAGCTCCCCGGGACAGGCCCTTAACTATGGCTACACCTTC. It specifies CASSPGQALNYGYTF.

The chain uses TRBV19 and TRBJ2-5, with a tentative D call TRBD2 (6 bases). Looked up from germline, CDR1 is LNHDA and CDR2 is SQIVND (reference sequence). Trimming stripped 6 bases from V and 2 bases from J, with 19 bases between. The CDR3 has 16 residues. This CDR3 reads CASRLLGGSGQETQYF. The CDR3 nucleotides are TGTGCCAGTAGACTCCTCGGTGGTAGCGGACAAGAGACCCAGTACTTC.

This clonotype was counted at least ten times. The chain carries TRBV20-1 and TRBJ1-2; tentative D call: TRBD1 (6 bases). The germline V gene encodes CDR1 DFQATT and CDR2 SNEGSKA (reference sequence). Trimming pared 2 bases from V and 8 bases from J, leaving 18 bases between. The CDR3 spans 14 residues. CDR3: CSARPRGQGYGYTF. The CDR3 DNA follows: TGCAGTGCTAGACCCCGCGGCCAGGGGTACGGCTACACCTTC.